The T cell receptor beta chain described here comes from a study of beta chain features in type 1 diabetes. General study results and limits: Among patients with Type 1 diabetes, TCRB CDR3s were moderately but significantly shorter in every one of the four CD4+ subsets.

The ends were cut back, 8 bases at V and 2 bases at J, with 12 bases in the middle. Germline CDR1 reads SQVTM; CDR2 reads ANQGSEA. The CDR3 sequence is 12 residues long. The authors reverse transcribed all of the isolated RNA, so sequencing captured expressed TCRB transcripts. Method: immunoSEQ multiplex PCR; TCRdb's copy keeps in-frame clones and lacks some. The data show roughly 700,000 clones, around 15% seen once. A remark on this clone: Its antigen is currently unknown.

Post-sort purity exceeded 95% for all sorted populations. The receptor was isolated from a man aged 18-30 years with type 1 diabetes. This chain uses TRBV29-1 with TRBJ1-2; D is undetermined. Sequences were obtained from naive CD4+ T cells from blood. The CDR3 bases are TGCAGCCTAAGTACGACAAACTATGGCTACACCTTC. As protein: CSLSTTNYGYTF.